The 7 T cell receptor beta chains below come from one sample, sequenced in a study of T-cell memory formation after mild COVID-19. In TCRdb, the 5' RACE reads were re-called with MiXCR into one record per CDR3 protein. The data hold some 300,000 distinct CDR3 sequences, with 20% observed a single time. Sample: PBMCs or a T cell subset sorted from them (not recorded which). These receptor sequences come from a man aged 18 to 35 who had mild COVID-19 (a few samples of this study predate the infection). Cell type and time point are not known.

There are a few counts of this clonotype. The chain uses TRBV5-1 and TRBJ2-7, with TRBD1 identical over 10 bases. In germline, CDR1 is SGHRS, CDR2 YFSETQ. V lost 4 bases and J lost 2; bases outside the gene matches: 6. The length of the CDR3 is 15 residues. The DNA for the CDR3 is TGCGCCAGCAGCCCAGGGACAGGGGTGACCTACGAGCAGTACTTC. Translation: CASSPGTGVTYEQYF.

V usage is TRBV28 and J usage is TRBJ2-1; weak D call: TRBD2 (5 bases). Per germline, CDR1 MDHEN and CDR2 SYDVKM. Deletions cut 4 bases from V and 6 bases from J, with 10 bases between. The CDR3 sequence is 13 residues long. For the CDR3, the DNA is TGTGCCAGCAGTTCTAGCATTAGCAATGAGCAGTTCTTC. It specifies CASSSSISNEQFF.

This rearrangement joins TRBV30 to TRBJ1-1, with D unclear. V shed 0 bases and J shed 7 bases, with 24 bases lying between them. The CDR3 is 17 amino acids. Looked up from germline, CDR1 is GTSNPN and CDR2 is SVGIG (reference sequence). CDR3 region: CAWSVIQRKDAPSEAFF. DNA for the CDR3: TGTGCCTGGAGTGTAATACAGAGGAAAGACGCCCCCAGTGAAGCTTTCTTT.

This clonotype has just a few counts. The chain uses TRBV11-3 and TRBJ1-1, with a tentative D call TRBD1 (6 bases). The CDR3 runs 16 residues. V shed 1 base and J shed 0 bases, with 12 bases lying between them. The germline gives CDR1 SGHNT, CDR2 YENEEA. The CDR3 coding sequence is TGTGCCAGCAGCTTAGGGGGGGCGTTGATGAACACTGAAGCTTTCTTT. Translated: CASSLGGALMNTEAFF.

CDR3 sequence: CASSASGTGLHEQYV. CDR3 coding DNA: TGTGCCAGCAGTGCTTCCGGGACAGGTTTACACGAGCAGTACGTC. This chain links TRBV2 with TRBJ2-7; the match to TRBD1 covers 8 bases. This CDR3 comprises 15 residues. Germline assignment: CDR1 SNHLY and CDR2 FYNNEI. V trimming: 4 bases; J trimming: 5 bases; junction bases outside the gene matches: 10.

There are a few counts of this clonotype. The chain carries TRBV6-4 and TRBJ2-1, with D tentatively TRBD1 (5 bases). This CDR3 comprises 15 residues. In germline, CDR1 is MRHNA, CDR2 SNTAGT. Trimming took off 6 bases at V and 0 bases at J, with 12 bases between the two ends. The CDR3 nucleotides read TGTGCCAGCAGCCTGACAGTTTACTCCTACAATGAGCAGTTCTTC. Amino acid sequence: CASSLTVYSYNEQFF.

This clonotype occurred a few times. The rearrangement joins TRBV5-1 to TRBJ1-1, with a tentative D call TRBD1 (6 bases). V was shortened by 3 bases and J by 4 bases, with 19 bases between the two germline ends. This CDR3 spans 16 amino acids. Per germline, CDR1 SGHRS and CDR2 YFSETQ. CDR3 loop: CASSSSSGRRGTEAFF. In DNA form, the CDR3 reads TGCGCCAGCAGCTCTTCCTCGGGGCGCAGGGGCACTGAAGCTTTCTTT.